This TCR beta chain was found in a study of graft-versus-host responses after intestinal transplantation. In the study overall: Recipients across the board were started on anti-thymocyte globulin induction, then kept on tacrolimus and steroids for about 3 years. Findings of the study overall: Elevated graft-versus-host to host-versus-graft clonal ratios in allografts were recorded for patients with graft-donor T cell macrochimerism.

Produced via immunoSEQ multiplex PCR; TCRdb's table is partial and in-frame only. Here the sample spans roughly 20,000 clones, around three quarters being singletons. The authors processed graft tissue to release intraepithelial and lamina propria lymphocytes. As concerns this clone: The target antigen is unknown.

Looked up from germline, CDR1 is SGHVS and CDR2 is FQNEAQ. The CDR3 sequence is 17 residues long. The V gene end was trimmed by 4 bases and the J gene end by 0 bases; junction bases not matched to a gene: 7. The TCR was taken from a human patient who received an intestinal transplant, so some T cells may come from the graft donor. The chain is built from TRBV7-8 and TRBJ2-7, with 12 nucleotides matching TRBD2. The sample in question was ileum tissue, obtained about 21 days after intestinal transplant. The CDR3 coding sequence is TGTGCCAGCAGCTCCGGGACTAGCGGGCCTAGCTCCTACGAGCAGTACTTC. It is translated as CASSSGTSGPSSYEQYF.